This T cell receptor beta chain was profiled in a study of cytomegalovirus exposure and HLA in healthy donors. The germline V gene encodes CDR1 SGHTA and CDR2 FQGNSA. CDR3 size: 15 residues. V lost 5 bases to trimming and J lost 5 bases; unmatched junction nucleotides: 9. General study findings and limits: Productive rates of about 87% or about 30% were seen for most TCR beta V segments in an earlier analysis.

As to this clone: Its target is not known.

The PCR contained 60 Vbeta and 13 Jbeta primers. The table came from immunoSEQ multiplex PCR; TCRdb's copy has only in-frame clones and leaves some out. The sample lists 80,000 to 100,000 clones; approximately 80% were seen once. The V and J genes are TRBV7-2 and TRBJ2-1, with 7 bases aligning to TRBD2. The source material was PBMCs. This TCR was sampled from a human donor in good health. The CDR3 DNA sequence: TGTGCCAGCAGCATGTCCGGGACTACCAACAATGAGCAGTTCTTC. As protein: CASSMSGTTNNEQFF.